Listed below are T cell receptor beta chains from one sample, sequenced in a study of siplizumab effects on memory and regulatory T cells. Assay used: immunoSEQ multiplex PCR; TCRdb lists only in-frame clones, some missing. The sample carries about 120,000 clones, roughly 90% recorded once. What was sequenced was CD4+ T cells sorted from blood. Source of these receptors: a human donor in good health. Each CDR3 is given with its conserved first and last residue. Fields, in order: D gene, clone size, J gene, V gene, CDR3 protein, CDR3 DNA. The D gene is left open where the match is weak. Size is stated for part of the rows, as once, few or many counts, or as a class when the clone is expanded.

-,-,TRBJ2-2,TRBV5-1,CASSVQGSPGELFF,TGCGCCAGCAGTGTTCAGGGATCCCCCGGGGAGCTGTTTTTT
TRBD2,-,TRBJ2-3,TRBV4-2,CASSVRGGGTDTQYF,TGTGCCAGCAGCGTCCGCGGGGGGGGGACAGATACGCAGTATTTT
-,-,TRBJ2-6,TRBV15,CATSRDYIGANVLTF,TGTGCCACCAGCAGAGATTATATTGGGGCCAACGTCCTGACTTTC
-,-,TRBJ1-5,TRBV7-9,CASSLSGDQPQHF,TGTGCCAGCAGCTTATCGGGGGATCAGCCCCAGCATTTT
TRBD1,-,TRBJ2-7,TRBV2,CASSGRDRVIWQYF,TGTGCCAGCAGTGGCCGGGACAGGGTTATATGGCAGTACTTC
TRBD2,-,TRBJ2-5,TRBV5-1,CASRTSGRIFETQYF,TGCGCCAGCCGGACTAGTGGGAGGATATTTGAGACCCAGTACTTC
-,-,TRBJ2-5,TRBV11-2,CASSFSTVQETQYF,TGTGCCAGCAGCTTTTCGACAGTACAAGAGACCCAGTACTTC
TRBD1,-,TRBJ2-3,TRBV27,CASRAGTGGIRGWTDTQYF,TGTGCCAGCAGGGCCGGGACAGGAGGGATCCGAGGTTGGACAGATACGCAGTATTTT
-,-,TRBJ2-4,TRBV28,CASSLFQGRGKNIQYF,TGTGCCAGCAGTTTATTTCAGGGACGGGGGAAAAACATTCAGTACTTC
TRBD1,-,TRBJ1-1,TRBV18,CASSPDRGLNTEAFF,TGTGCCAGCTCACCGGACAGGGGGCTGAACACTGAAGCTTTCTTT
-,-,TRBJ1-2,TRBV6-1,CASLRDSGKGDGYTF,TGTGCCAGCCTGAGGGACTCCGGAAAAGGGGATGGCTACACCTTC
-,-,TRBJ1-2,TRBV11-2,CASSLEGSYGYTF,TGTGCCAGCAGCTTAGAGGGTAGCTATGGCTACACCTTC
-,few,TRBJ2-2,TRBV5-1,CASSLRGQGNAGELFF,TGCGCCAGCAGCTTGAGGGGCCAGGGGAACGCCGGGGAGCTGTTTTTT
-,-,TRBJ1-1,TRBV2,CATHKERNTEAFF,TGTGCCACCCATAAAGAGCGGAACACTGAAGCTTTCTTT
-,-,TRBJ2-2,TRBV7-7,CASSPSSGLNTGELFF,TGTGCCAGCAGCCCTAGCTCGGGCTTGAACACCGGGGAGCTGTTTTTT
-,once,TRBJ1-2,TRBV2,CASTRDVPANYGYTF,TGTGCCAGCACTCGGGACGTACCAGCTAACTATGGCTACACCTTC
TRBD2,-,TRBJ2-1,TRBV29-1,CSVGKAGGPNEQFF,TGCAGCGTTGGGAAAGCGGGGGGGCCGAATGAGCAGTTCTTC
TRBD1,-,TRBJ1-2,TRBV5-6,CASSLQGQDYGYTF,TGTGCCAGCAGCCTACAGGGACAGGACTATGGCTACACCTTC
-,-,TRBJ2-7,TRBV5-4,CASSARQDFYEQYF,TGTGCCAGCAGCGCGAGACAGGATTTCTACGAGCAGTACTTC
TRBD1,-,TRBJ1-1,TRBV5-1,CASSTGTGGAEAFF,TGCGCCAGCAGCACCGGGACAGGGGGAGCTGAAGCTTTCTTT
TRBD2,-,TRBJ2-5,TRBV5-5,CASSFLAGGSETQYF,TGTGCCAGCAGCTTTCTAGCGGGGGGGTCCGAGACCCAGTACTTC
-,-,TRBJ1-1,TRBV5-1,CASSSQGHATTKNTEAFF,TGCGCCAGCAGCTCGCAAGGGCACGCTACCACTAAAAACACTGAAGCTTTCTTT
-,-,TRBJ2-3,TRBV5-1,CASSQGVGALTADTQYF,TGCGCCAGCAGCCAGGGCGTAGGGGCCCTGACAGCAGATACGCAGTATTTT
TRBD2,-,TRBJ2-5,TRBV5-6,CASSLPGLAGAQYF,TGTGCCAGCAGCTTGCCCGGACTAGCGGGGGCCCAGTACTTC
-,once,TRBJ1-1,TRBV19,CASSPRTHHTEAFF,TGTGCCAGTAGTCCTCGGACACATCACACTGAAGCTTTCTTT
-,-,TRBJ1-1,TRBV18,CASSPLPQSTEAFF,TGTGCCAGCTCACCACTCCCCCAGTCGACTGAAGCTTTCTTT
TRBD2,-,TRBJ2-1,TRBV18,CASSRISGTSGGYNEQFF,TGTGCCAGCTCACGAATTTCCGGGACTAGCGGGGGTTACAATGAGCAGTTCTTC
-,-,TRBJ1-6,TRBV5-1,CASSLAGDTYNSPLHF,TGCGCCAGCAGCTTGGCCGGAGATACCTATAATTCACCCCTCCACTTT
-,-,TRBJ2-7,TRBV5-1,CASSSLEGNREQYF,TGCGCCAGCAGCTCCCTTGAGGGGAATCGGGAGCAGTACTTC
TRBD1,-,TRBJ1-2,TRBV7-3,CASSSGQNYGYTF,TGTGCCAGCAGCTCGGGACAGAACTATGGCTACACCTTC
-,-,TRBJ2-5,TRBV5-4,CASSSPAPGLQETQYF,TGTGCCAGCAGCTCGCCCGCGCCGGGACTGCAAGAGACCCAGTACTTC
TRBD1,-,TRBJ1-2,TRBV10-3,CAISESRGTGKGDYTF,TGTGCCATCAGTGAGTCGAGGGGGACAGGGAAAGGAGACTACACCTTC
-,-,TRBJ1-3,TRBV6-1,CASSEWGRNTIYF,TGTGCCAGCAGTGAATGGGGCCGGAACACCATATATTTT
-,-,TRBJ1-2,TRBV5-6,CASSPNADGYTF,TGTGCCAGCAGTCCTAACGCGGATGGCTACACCTTC
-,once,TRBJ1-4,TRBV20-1,CSARVEEKLFF,TGCAGTGCTAGAGTGGAGGAAAAACTGTTTTTT
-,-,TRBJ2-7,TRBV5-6,CASSTNKKSSYEQYF,TGTGCCAGCAGCACCAACAAGAAAAGCTCCTACGAGCAGTACTTC
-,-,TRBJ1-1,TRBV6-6,CASSYYSSNTEAFF,TGTGCCAGCAGTTACTACAGCTCGAACACTGAAGCTTTCTTT
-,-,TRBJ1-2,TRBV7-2,CASSLGTGYGYTF,TGTGCCAGCAGCCTTGGGACTGGATATGGCTACACCTTC
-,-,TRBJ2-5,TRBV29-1,CSVGDGIAYF,-
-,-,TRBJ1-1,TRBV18,CASSPQFGGSMNTEAFF,TGTGCCAGCTCACCACAGTTCGGGGGGAGCATGAACACTGAAGCTTTCTTT
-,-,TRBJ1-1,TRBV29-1,CSVGQTPNTEAFF,TGCAGCGTCGGACAGACCCCGAACACTGAAGCTTTCTTT
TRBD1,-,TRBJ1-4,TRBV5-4,CASSWNKGAANEKLFF,TGTGCCAGCAGCTGGAACAAGGGGGCAGCTAATGAAAAACTGTTTTTT
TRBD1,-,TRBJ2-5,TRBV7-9,CASSLGQGLGQETQYF,TGTGCCAGCAGCTTGGGACAGGGTTTGGGGCAAGAGACCCAGTACTTC
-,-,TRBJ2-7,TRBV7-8,CASSLRGTSSYEQYF,TGTGCCAGCAGCTTAAGGGGTACGAGCTCCTACGAGCAGTACTTC
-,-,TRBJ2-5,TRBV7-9,CASSWDTQETQYF,TGTGCCAGCAGCTGGGACACCCAAGAGACCCAGTACTTC
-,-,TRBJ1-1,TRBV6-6,CASSYSSRTEAFF,TGTGCCAGCAGTTACTCTTCGAGGACTGAAGCTTTCTTT
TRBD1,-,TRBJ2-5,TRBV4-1,CASSRGQTFQETQYF,TGCGCCAGCAGCCGGGGACAGACTTTCCAAGAGACCCAGTACTTC
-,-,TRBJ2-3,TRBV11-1,CASSPGLWHLPTDTQYF,TGTGCCAGCAGCCCCGGGCTGTGGCACCTCCCCACAGATACGCAGTATTTT
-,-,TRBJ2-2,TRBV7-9,CASSPGQTGELFF,TGTGCCAGCAGCCCAGGACAGACCGGGGAGCTGTTTTTT
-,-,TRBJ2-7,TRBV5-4,CASSFRGVGYEQYF,TGTGCCAGCAGCTTTCGGGGTGTAGGTTACGAGCAGTACTTC
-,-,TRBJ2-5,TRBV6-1,CASSEQVQETQYF,TGTGCCAGCAGTGAACAGGTCCAAGAGACCCAGTACTTC
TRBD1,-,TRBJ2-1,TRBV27,CASGRAGTGFNEQFF,TGTGCCAGCGGGCGGGCCGGGACAGGGTTCAATGAGCAGTTCTTC